These 21 T cell receptor beta chains originate from one sample sequenced in a study of regulatory T cells in long-lasting Graves disease. The time point is: newly diagnosed GD, antithyroid drugs for less than 3 months. Scientists built the TCR library using RNA that was extracted from PBMCs. Arm-PCR with iRepertoire HTBI primers amplified the CDR3 regions for these TCR beta libraries. TCRdb re-called the multiplex PCR reads with MiXCR, one entry per CDR3 protein. This table has under 300,000 distinct CDR3 sequences, 20% to 25% appearing once. Sample: peripheral blood mononuclear cells (PBMCs), taken at new diagnosis, from a patient treated with antithyroid drugs. These receptors came from a female donor with Graves disease.

In its sample, this clonotype was seen many times. The chain joins TRBV7-3 to TRBJ2-5; perhaps TRBD2 as D (5 bases). This CDR3 has 14 residues. V was pared by 4 bases and J by 2 bases, with 11 bases between. Germline values: CDR1 SGHTA, CDR2 FQGTGA. The CDR3 reads CASSSLDLQETQYF. The CDR3 bases are TGTGCCAGCAGCTCATTGGACTTACAAGAGACCCAGTACTTC.

On this clonotype itself: This sequence is one base from a far larger clone and is likely a read error. V gene TRBV18 combines with J gene TRBJ2-7; the match to TRBD1 covers 7 bases. The CDR3 loop spans 13 amino acids. Germline lookup yields CDR1 KGHSH and CDR2 LQKENI. The CDR3, as DNA: TGTGCCAGCACCCCGGCAGGGGGATTCGAGCGGTACTTC. It encodes CASTPAGGFERYF.

The chain employs TRBV29-1 and TRBJ1-1, with D possibly being TRBD1 (6 bases). The CDR3 has 12 amino acids. The V end lost 5 bases, the J end lost 7 bases, and 14 bases lay between the germline ends. Germline V lookup: CDR1 SQVTM, CDR2 ANQGSEA. The CDR3 DNA reads as TGCAGCGTTCCGAGGGGGGGGGGTGAAGCTTTCTTT. This sequence encodes CSVPRGGGEAFF.

This sequence joins TRBV15 and TRBJ1-1, with D possibly matching TRBD1 (5 bases). Germline V lookup: CDR1 LNHNV, CDR2 YYDKDF (reference sequence). Trimming left V 5 bases short and J 3 bases short, with 13 bases between. This CDR3 contains 14 residues. The DNA of the CDR3 is TGTGCCACCAGCCACGGGGGGGGGGACACTGAAGCTTTCTTT. It yields the protein CATSHGGGDTEAFF.

CDR3 DNA sequence: TGTGCCAGCAGTGACAGTCAGGGGGATAGAGATTGGAATTCACCCCTCCACTTT. Translation gives CASSDSQGDRDWNSPLHF. J is TRBJ1-6 and V is TRBV6-1; TRBD1 agrees at 7 bases. Germline V CDR1 and CDR2: MNHNS, SASEGT. The V segment lost 3 bases and the J segment 7 bases; nucleotides outside the gene matches: 15. This CDR3 has 18 residues.

This clonotype was observed many times. The chain recombines TRBV9 with TRBJ1-5; a weak D match, TRBD1 (5 bases). The germline V and J ends were trimmed by 4 bases and 2 bases, with 13 bases remaining between them. CDR1 is SGDLS and CDR2 is YYNGEE in the germline V gene. The CDR3 has 15 amino acids. CDR3 sequence (DNA): TGTGCCAGCAGCCTCCGGGGGGGGGGCAATCAGCCCCAGCATTTT. This gives the protein CASSLRGGGNQPQHF.

Concerning this clonotype itself: A far larger clone lies a single base away; this is likely a read error. J is TRBJ2-3 and V is TRBV5-8; D call uncertain. The DNA end is more similar to TRBJ2-7, so the J call may be wrong. The CDR3 extends over 14 amino acids. Germline CDR1 reads SGHTS; CDR2 reads YDEGEE. Here the CDR3 reads CATRQATSNNEQYF. The CDR3 DNA follows: TGCGCCACCCGCCAGGCGACATCTAACAATGAGCAGTACTTC.

On this clonotype: This likely reflects a read error, since a far larger clone is one base away. The chain is built from TRBV7-6 and TRBJ2-3; D is uncertain. The germline V gene has CDR1 SGHVS and CDR2 FNYEAQ. This CDR3 contains 14 residues. The chain's CDR3 is CASSWTPTADAQYF. The CDR3 region has the DNA TGTGCCAGCAGTTGGACCCCGACGGCAGATGCGCAGTATTTT. The whole variable domain, filled in from reference TRBV7-6 and TRBJ2-3, reads GAGVSQSPRYKVTKRGQDVALRCDPISGHVSLYWYRQALGQGPEFLTYFNYEAQQDKSGLPNDRFSAERPEGSISTLTIQRTEQRDSAMYRCASSWTPTADAQYFGPGTRLTVL.

This clonotype has at least ten counts. This chain links TRBV3-1 with TRBJ1-4; the D is unclear. The CDR3 contains 12 residues. Trimming pared 2 bases from V and 8 bases from J, leaving 6 bases between. The germline gives CDR1 LGHDT, CDR2 YNNKEL (reference sequence). CDR3: CASSQSGEKLFF. CDR3 DNA sequence: TGTGCCAGCAGCCAAAGTGGCGAAAAACTGTTTTTT.

This clonotype was counted at least ten times. The gene calls are TRBV28 and TRBJ2-5; D remains unclear. Germline-derived CDR1 and CDR2 are MDHEN and SYDVKM. Trimming left V 4 bases short and J 5 bases short, with 11 bases between. The CDR3 has 13 amino acids. The CDR3 nucleotides read TGTGCCAGCAGTTCTGTAGCCGTTGAGACCCAGTACTTC. The encoded protein is CASSSVAVETQYF.

The J gene is TRBJ2-7, the V gene TRBV28, with D possibly TRBD1 on 6 matching bases. The ends were cut back, 8 bases at V and 3 bases at J, with 14 bases in the middle. Germline lookup yields CDR1 MDHEN and CDR2 SYDVKM. This CDR3 is built from 13 residues. CDR3 region: CASRQESLYEQYF. DNA for the CDR3: TGTGCCAGCCGACAGGAGTCCCTCTACGAGCAGTACTTC.

This clonotype was picked up many times. The chain recombines TRBV2 with TRBJ2-7; no definite D call. Germline V gene data show CDR1 as SNHLY and CDR2 as FYNNEI. V lost 1 base and J lost 2, with 6 bases in between. CDR3 size: 13 residues. CDR3 in amino acids: CASSEDRTYEQYF. In DNA form, the CDR3 reads TGTGCCAGCAGTGAAGACAGAACCTACGAGCAGTACTTC. The variable domain in full, completed from reference TRBV2 and TRBJ2-7, reads EPEVTQTPSHQVTQMGQEVILRCVPISNHLYFYWYRQILGQKVEFLVSFYNNEISEKSEIFDDQFSVERPDGSNFTLKIRSTKLEDSAMYFCASSEDRTYEQYFGPGTRLTVT.

This clonotype was counted between two and nine times. The chain has TRBV5-5 and TRBJ1-5, with D uncertain. The length of the CDR3 is 14 residues. Deletions cut 5 bases from V and 0 bases from J, with 9 bases between. Looked up from germline, CDR1 is SGHKS and CDR2 is YYEKEE (reference sequence). The CDR3 DNA reads TGTGCCAGCAGGCAGGCGTATAGCAATCAGCCCCAGCATTTT. Its translation is CASRQAYSNQPQHF. The whole variable domain, filled in from reference TRBV5-5 and TRBJ1-5, reads DAGVTQSPTHLIKTRGQQVTLRCSPISGHKSVSWYQQVLGQGPQFIFQYYEKEERGRGNFPDRFSARQFPNYSSELNVNALLLGDSALYLCASRQAYSNQPQHFGDGTRLSIL.

This clonotype appeared many times. This chain uses TRBV12-3 or TRBV12-4 with TRBJ1-2; D is unresolved. This CDR3 region has 13 residues. Trimming took off 6 bases at V and 8 bases at J, with 16 bases between the two ends. The CDR3 DNA sequence: TGTGCCAGCAGCGAATCACGCCCGCTGGGCTACACCTTC. This translates into CASSESRPLGYTF.

This clonotype occurred a few times. The chain uses TRBV5-1 and TRBJ2-5; D unclear. Germline V gene lookup returns CDR1 SGHRS and CDR2 YFSETQ. CDR3 length equals 14 residues. V was shortened by 6 bases and J by 1 base, with 13 bases between the two germline ends. The CDR3 here is CASKDDLRQETQYF. CDR3 sequence (DNA): TGCGCCAGCAAAGACGACCTCCGCCAAGAGACCCAGTACTTC.

J is TRBJ1-1 and V is TRBV12-3 or TRBV12-4; TRBD1 matches at 10 bases. V dropped 3 bases and J dropped 11; count of bases not matched to a gene: 12. The CDR3 extends over 15 amino acids. In DNA form, the CDR3 reads TGTGCCAGCAGTTTCGGGACAGGGGTCCGTCAGGCCGCTTTCTTT. This translates into CASSFGTGVRQAAFF.

A note on this clonotype: This CDR3 is missing its conserved last phenylalanine or tryptophan, likely due to a read error. The genes are TRBV7-7 and TRBJ2-3; D call uncertain. This CDR3 comprises 14 residues. Trimming left V 1 base short and J 0 bases short, with 5 bases between. The V gene's germline CDR1 is SSHAT and CDR2 FNYEAQ (reference sequence). CDR3 residues: CASSLGLSTDTQYS. The CDR3 DNA reads TGTGCCAGCAGCTTAGGTCTCAGCACAGATACGCAGTATTCT.

The table lists this clonotype with a count of one. This likely reflects a read error, since a far larger clone is one base away. The V call is TRBV7-9, the J call TRBJ2-3, with D possibly being TRBD1 (6 bases). The CDR3 length is 14 residues. The V gene's germline CDR1 is SEHNR and CDR2 FQNEAQ (reference sequence). The CDR3 loop is CASSQSGVTDTRYF. CDR3 DNA: TGTGCCAGCAGCCAGTCAGGGGTCACAGATACGCGGTATTTT.

The chain employs TRBV6-9 and TRBJ1-6, with a weak D call TRBD1 (5 bases). With 4 bases removed from V and 6 bases from J, the gap between germline ends came to 19 bases. CDR3 length equals 17 residues. CDR1 and CDR2 from the germline V gene are MNHGY and SVAAGI. CDR3 sequence reads: CASSWASPAGGNSPLHF. CDR3 DNA: TGTGCCAGCAGTTGGGCGTCCCCGGCCGGGGGTAATTCACCCCTCCACTTT.

The chain employs TRBV4-2 and TRBJ2-1, with D possibly matching TRBD2 (6 bases). The germline V and J ends were trimmed by 0 bases and 6 bases, with 15 bases remaining between them. CDR3 size: 16 residues. The germline V gene encodes CDR1 LGHNA and CDR2 YNFKEQ. CDR3 amino acids: CASSQDGAGWGNEQFF. Written as DNA, the CDR3 is TGTGCCAGCAGCCAAGACGGCGCGGGGTGGGGCAATGAGCAGTTCTTC.

The chain is built from TRBV7-2 and TRBJ1-6, with D maybe TRBD1 (5 bases). Per the germline V gene, CDR1 is SGHTA and CDR2 is FQGNSA. This CDR3 spans 16 amino acids. V dropped 1 base and J dropped 6 bases, with 13 bases sitting between them. CDR3 DNA sequence: TGTGCCAGCAGCTTAGGGCGGGGCACGAGTAATTCACCCCTCCACTTT. Amino acids: CASSLGRGTSNSPLHF.